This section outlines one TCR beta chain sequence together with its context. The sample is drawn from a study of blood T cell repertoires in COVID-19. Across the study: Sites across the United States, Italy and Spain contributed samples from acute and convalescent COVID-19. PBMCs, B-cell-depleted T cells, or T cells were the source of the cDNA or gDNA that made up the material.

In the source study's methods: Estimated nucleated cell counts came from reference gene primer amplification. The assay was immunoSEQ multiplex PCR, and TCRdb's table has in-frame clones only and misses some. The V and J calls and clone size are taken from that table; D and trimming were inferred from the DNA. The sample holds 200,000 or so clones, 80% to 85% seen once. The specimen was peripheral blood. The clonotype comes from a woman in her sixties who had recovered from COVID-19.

CDR3 residues: CASTEQGGTQYF. The CDR3 nucleotides are TGTGCCAGCACCGAGCAAGGGGGTACGCAGTATTTT. This chain joins TRBV2 and TRBJ2-3, with D possibly being TRBD1 (6 bases). CDR3 length equals 12 residues. Trimming took 7 bases from V and 8 from J, leaving 13 bases between them. CDR1 is SNHLY and CDR2 is FYNNEI in the germline V gene.